What follows are 17 T cell receptor beta chains derived from one specimen sequenced in a study of long-term antiretroviral therapy in people with HIV. The assay, immunoSEQ v3.0, was run at survey level. TCRdb keeps only in-frame clones here, not all; method: immunoSEQ multiplex PCR. The data show fewer than 30,000 clones, roughly four fifths seen once. The starting material was unsorted PBMCs, obtained 0.7 years before starting antiretroviral therapy. Source of these receptors: a man aged 25 to 40 with HIV.

The chain employs TRBV15 and TRBJ1-4, with D possibly being TRBD1 (5 bases). Per germline, CDR1 LNHNV and CDR2 YYDKDF (reference sequence). The CDR3 is 14 residues long. V was cut by 0 bases and J by 7 bases, with 9 bases left in between. The CDR3 nucleotides read TGTGCCACCAGCAGAGATAGGAGGGGTGAAAAACTGTTTTTT. Translated, it gives CATSRDRRGEKLFF.

The V call is TRBV28, the J call TRBJ1-1, with D uncertain. V was shortened by 10 bases and J by 0 bases, with 3 bases between the two germline ends. The length of the CDR3 is 10 residues. Per germline, CDR1 MDHEN and CDR2 SYDVKM. CDR3 DNA sequence: TGTGCCACCATGAACACTGAAGCTTTCTTT. Its protein is CATMNTEAFF.

This clone has just a few counts. The chain carries TRBV9 and TRBJ1-1, with D perhaps matching TRBD1 (5 bases). Per germline, CDR1 SGDLS and CDR2 YYNGEE. The CDR3 spans 13 residues. Trimming removed 3 bases at V and 3 bases at J, with 9 bases between. CDR3 bases: TGTGCCAGCAGCGGGGGGGATCACACTGAAGCTTTCTTT. Amino acid sequence: CASSGGDHTEAFF.

The chain has TRBV2 and TRBJ1-4; 7 bases line up with TRBD1. The CDR3 spans 14 residues. Unmatched junction bases numbered 3, after V lost 6 bases and J lost 2 bases. Germline values: CDR1 SNHLY, CDR2 FYNNEI. The CDR3 spells CASSLGQTNEKLFF. The CDR3 bases are TGTGCCAGCAGCTTGGGACAGACTAATGAAAAACTGTTTTTT.

V usage is TRBV5-1 and J usage is TRBJ1-1; D unresolved. Germline CDR1 SGHRS, CDR2 YFSETQ. This CDR3 spans 12 amino acids. Trimming pared 5 bases from V and 7 bases from J, leaving 12 bases between. CDR3 nucleotides: TGCGCCAGCAGTTCCATGGGCGATGAAGCTTTCTTT. This translates into CASSSMGDEAFF.

This chain joins TRBV28 and TRBJ1-5; possibly TRBD1 for D (6 bases). The germline gives CDR1 MDHEN, CDR2 SYDVKM. This CDR3 region has 13 residues. Trimming pared 4 bases from V and 3 bases from J, leaving 7 bases between. As DNA, the CDR3 is TGTGCCAGCAGTTACAGGGACAATCAGCCCCAGCATTTT. It encodes CASSYRDNQPQHF.

V usage is TRBV9 and J usage is TRBJ2-5; D tentatively fits TRBD1 or TRBD2 (5 bases each). V lost 0 bases, J lost 4 bases, and 10 bases lay in between. The CDR3 has 14 amino acids. Germline assignment: CDR1 SGDLS and CDR2 YYNGEE. CDR3 nucleotides: TGTGCCAGCAGCGTAGGGGACGTTTCAGAGACCCAGTACTTC. Translation: CASSVGDVSETQYF.

The chain links TRBV6-5 to TRBJ1-5; tentative D call: TRBD1 (5 bases). The CDR3 is 14 residues long. V was trimmed by 5 bases and J by 0 bases, leaving 8 bases between them. The germline gives CDR1 MNHEY, CDR2 SVGAGI. CDR3 DNA: TGTGCCAGCAGTCCGGGGGGTAGCAATCAGCCCCAGCATTTT. Amino acids: CASSPGGSNQPQHF.

This clone was observed a handful of times. J is TRBJ1-6 and V is TRBV30; D remains ambiguous. V lost 0 bases and J 9 bases, leaving 6 bases between the germline ends. Per germline, CDR1 GTSNPN and CDR2 SVGIG (reference sequence). The CDR3 contains 12 residues. The CDR3 region is CAWSVGISPLHF. CDR3 nucleotides: TGTGCCTGGAGTGTCGGAATTTCACCCCTCCACTTT. The full variable domain, rest sourced from reference TRBV30 and TRBJ1-6, is SQTIHQWPATLVQPVGSPLSLECTVEGTSNPNLYWYRQAAGRGLQLLFYSVGIGQISSEVPQNLSASRPQDRQFILSSKKLLLSDSGFYLCAWSVGISPLHFGNGTRLTVT.

This clone rates as large (0.1 to 1%). V gene TRBV5-4 combines with J gene TRBJ2-1; 7 bases fit TRBD2. The CDR3 consists of 15 residues. Germline CDR1 and CDR2: SGHNT and YYREEE (reference sequence). The trim removed 0 bases at V and 4 bases at J, leaving 4 bases unmatched. CDR3 protein: CASSLGPGLYNEQFF. Here the CDR3 DNA reads TGTGCCAGCAGCTTGGGTCCGGGACTATACAATGAGCAGTTCTTC.

The chain joins TRBV5-4 to TRBJ2-3, with 7 bases lining up with TRBD1. The CDR3 contains 16 residues. With V trimmed by 0 bases and J by 2 bases, 6 bases remained unmatched. The germline V gene encodes CDR1 SGHNT and CDR2 YYREEE (reference sequence). The CDR3 sequence: CASSLGDRVTTDTQYF. The CDR3 nucleotides are TGTGCCAGCAGCTTGGGAGACAGGGTAACCACAGATACGCAGTATTTT.

This chain links TRBV19 with TRBJ1-5; TRBD1 aligns across 8 bases. V gave up 6 bases and J gave up 11 bases; unmatched junction bases: 3. Germline V gives CDR1 LNHDA, CDR2 SQIVND (reference sequence). The CDR3 is 11 amino acids. CDR3 in DNA: TGTGCCAGTAGACAGGGGGGGTCCCAGCATTTT. Translation gives CASRQGGSQHF.

V usage is TRBV28 and J usage is TRBJ1-2; 7 bases are a match to TRBD1. Germline CDR1 reads MDHEN; CDR2 reads SYDVKM. The CDR3 totals 13 residues. V shed 3 bases, J shed 5 bases, and the junction held 3 bases outside the gene matches. The CDR3 spells CASSLGQSYGYTF. CDR3 nucleotide sequence: TGTGCCAGCAGTTTGGGACAGTCATATGGCTACACCTTC.

This sequence joins TRBV19 and TRBJ2-7; D is uncertain. The CDR3 extends over 13 amino acids. CDR1 and CDR2 (germline): LNHDA, SQIVND (reference sequence). Trimming shortened V by 5 bases and J by 3 bases, and 11 bases separated the two germline ends. The CDR3 loop is CASSPWSGYEQYF. Written as DNA, the CDR3 is TGTGCCAGTAGTCCATGGTCGGGCTACGAGCAGTACTTC.

This rearrangement joins TRBV28 to TRBJ2-1; TRBD2 matches 10 bases. CDR1 is MDHEN, CDR2 SYDVKM, per germline. CDR3 length equals 13 residues. With V trimmed by 6 bases and J by 7 bases, 3 bases remained unmatched. Written as DNA, the CDR3 is TGTGCCAGCAGGCCTAGCGGGAGAAATGAGCAGTTCTTC. It specifies CASRPSGRNEQFF.

The chain is built from TRBV2 and TRBJ1-5; 11 bases map to TRBD1. The germline CDR1 and CDR2 sequences are SNHLY and FYNNEI. CDR3 size: 15 residues. V shed 7 bases, J shed 7 bases, and the junction held 9 bases outside the gene matches. DNA for the CDR3: TGTGCCAGCACCCCCGGACAGGGGGCTGGCCAGCCCCAGCATTTT. This translates into CASTPGQGAGQPQHF.

The J gene is TRBJ2-1, the V gene TRBV6-5, with D maybe TRBD2 (6 bases). V was trimmed by 2 bases and J by 5 bases, leaving 13 bases between them. The germline CDR1 and CDR2 sequences are MNHEY and SVGAGI. The CDR3 consists of 15 residues. This CDR3 is CASSYGRWGDNEQFF. The CDR3 DNA is TGTGCCAGCAGTTACGGGCGGTGGGGGGACAATGAGCAGTTCTTC.